The clone carrying this TCR beta chain is medium-sized. Its antigen remains unidentified. Read sequence stops 3 residues before the CDR3 end, and the germline J gene provides the missing end. The CVID group had some 15 females and some 30 males, mean age around 40. For at least one year, all CVID subjects received replacement immunoglobulin. The sample belongs to a study of T cell clonality in common variable immunodeficiency. Findings of the study overall: Compared with healthy controls, CVID subjects showed increased TCRbeta clonality, mostly in about a third. Compared with controls, CVID subjects had fewer shared TCRbeta clones. In common variable immunodeficiency, TCR beta chains reportedly carried fewer deletions and N-nucleotide insertions.

CDR1 is SGHRS and CDR2 is YFSETQ in the germline V gene. Trimming removed 4 bases from V and 5 bases from J, with 15 bases in between. CDR3 length equals 14 residues. Only in-frame clones appear in the TCRdb table, and some are missing; sequencing was by immunoSEQ multiplex PCR. The sample lists roughly 7,400 clones, none appearing once, the ten largest making up roughly 20%. This chain uses TRBV5-1 with TRBJ2-5; tentatively, D is TRBD1 (6 bases). Source material: peripheral blood mononuclear cells. The receptor comes from a human donor with common variable immunodeficiency. The CDR3 loop is CASSTKTGTETQYF. The DNA read from the CDR3 is TGCGCCAGCAGCACAAAAACAGGGACGGAGACC.